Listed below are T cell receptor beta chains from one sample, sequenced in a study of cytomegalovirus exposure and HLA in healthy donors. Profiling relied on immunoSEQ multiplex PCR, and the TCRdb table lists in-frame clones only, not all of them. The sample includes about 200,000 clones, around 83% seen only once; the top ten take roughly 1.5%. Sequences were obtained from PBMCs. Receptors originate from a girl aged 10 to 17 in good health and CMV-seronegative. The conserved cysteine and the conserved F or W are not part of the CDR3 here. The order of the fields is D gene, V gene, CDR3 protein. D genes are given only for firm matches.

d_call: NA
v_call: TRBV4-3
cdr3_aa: ASSQERGYEQF

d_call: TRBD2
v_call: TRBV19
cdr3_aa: ATVIAGGSYNEQF

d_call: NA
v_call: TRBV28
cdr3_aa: ASSLAALGTDTQY

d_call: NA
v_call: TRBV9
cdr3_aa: ASSEGVGPYDRYT

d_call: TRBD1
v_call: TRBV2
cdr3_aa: ASIGAGGNYGYT

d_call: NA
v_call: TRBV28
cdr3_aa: ASSLTGLANYGYT

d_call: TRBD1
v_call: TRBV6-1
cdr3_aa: ASMGDRGYGYT

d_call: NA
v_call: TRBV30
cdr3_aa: AWSTGLGINEQF

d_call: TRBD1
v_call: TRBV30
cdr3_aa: ARTGGSYGYT

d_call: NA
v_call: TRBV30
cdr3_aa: AWTSYREAFTEAF

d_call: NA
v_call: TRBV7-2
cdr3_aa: ASSLGVADGYT

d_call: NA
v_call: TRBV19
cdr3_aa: ASSLRDGYT

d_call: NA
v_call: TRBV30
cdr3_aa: AYRRKGRGAEAF

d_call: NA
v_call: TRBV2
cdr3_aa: ASSETRQF

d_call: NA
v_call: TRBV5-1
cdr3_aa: ASSSSGRKDEKLF

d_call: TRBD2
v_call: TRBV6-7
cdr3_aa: ASRPNPSGGWETQY

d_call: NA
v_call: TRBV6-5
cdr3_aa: ASSYGVPNTEAF

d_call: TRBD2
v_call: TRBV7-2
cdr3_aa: ASSFRTSGNNEQF

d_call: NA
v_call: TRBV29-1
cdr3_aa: SVEDNYEQY

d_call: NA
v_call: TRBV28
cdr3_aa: ATQEGFTVEGF

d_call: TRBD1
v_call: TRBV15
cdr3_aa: ATSRYTGTGSHEQY

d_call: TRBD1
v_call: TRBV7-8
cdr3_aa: ASSITRDSNYGYT

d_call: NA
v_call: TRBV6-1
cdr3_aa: ASSDARYEQY

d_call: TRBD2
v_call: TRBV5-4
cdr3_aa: ASSPGGGLPETQY

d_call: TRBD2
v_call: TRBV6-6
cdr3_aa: ASWNGGGGEQF

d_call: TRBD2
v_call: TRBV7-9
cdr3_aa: ASSLVGTSRSTDTQY

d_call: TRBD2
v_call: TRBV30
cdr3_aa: AWSGTSARTGELF

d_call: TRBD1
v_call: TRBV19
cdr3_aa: ASLVFGQGVAEAF

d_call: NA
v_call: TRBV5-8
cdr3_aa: ASSLTVGYGYT

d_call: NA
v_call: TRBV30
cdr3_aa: AWSLNPDSASPLH

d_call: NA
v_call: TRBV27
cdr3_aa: ASPVKSLRRLYEQY

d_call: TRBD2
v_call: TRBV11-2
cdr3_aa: ASSSDRLAGETQY

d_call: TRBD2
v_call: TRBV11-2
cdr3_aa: ASSLGLAGQVPYNEQF

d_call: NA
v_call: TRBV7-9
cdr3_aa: ASSPFKGVGEKLF

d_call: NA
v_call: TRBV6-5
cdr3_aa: ASSFRGYEQY

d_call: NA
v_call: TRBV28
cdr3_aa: ASRLTVGYGYT

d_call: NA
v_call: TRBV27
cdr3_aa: ASSFALYQPQH